This TCR beta chain was recorded in a study of blood T cell repertoires in COVID-19. Study background: COVID-19 samples from acute and convalescent phases originated in the United States, Italy and Spain. PBMCs, B-cell-depleted T cells, or T cells were the source of the cDNA or gDNA that made up the material.

This clone was counted a few times. Authors' methods: Cell counts per sample came from amplifying reference gene primers. TCRdb's copy holds only in-frame clones and misses some; the assay was immunoSEQ multiplex PCR. For V, J and clone size, that table is used; D and trimming come from the DNA. The table includes over 70,000 clones, approximately 80% detected once. V gave up 2 bases and J gave up 4 bases; unmatched junction bases: 4. The CDR3 is 15 amino acids. Germline CDR1 reads MGHRA; CDR2 reads YSYEKL. The sample comprised peripheral blood. This TCR came from a woman in her seventies with acute or convalescent COVID-19. The chain is built from TRBV4-1 and TRBJ1-1, with TRBD1 matching over 10 bases. The CDR3 loop is CASSQSRQGATEAFF. CDR3 nucleotides: TGCGCCAGCAGCCAATCCCGACAGGGGGCCACTGAAGCTTTCTTT.